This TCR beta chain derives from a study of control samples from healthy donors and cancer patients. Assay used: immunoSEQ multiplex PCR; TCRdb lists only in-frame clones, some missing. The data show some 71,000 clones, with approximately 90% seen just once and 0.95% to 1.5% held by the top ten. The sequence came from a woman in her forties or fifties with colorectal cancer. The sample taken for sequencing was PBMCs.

The CDR3 sequence is CASSRDRDYGYTF. CDR3 nucleotide sequence: TGTGCCAGCAGCCGGGACAGGGACTATGGCTACACCTTC. The gene calls are TRBV7-3 and TRBJ1-2; TRBD1 matches 9 bases. There are 13 residues in the CDR3. V lost 5 bases, J lost 3 bases, and 1 base stayed unmatched. Germline V gene lookup returns CDR1 SGHTA and CDR2 FQGTGA.